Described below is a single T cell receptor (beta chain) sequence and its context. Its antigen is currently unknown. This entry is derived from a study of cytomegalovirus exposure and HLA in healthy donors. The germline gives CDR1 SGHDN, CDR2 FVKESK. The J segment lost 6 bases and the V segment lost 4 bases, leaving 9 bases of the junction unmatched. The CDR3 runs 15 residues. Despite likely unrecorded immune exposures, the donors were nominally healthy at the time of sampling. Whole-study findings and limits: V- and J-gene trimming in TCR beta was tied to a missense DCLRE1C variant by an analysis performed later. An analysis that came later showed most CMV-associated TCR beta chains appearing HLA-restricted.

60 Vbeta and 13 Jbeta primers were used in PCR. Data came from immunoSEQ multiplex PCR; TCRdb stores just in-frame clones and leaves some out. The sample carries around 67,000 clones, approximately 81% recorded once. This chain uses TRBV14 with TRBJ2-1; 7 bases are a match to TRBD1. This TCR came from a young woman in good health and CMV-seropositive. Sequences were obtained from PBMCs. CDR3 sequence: CASSPQGLDGNEQFF. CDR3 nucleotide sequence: TGTGCCAGCAGCCCACAGGGGCTAGATGGCAATGAGCAGTTCTTC.